In its sample, the clone carrying this T cell receptor beta chain was seen once. Its antigen is not known. Libraries were prepared by immunoSEQ multiplex PCR; TCRdb keeps only in-frame clonotypes and omits some of them. This table has 15,000 to 20,000 clones, 85% to 90% appearing once. The sample comes from a study of chemoradiotherapy in HPV16-positive cancers. Study details: Candidate HPV-specific T-cell clones and common TCR motifs came from functional assays in two HPV16-positive patients.

Trimming removed 8 bases from V and 2 bases from J, with 6 bases in between. CDR1 and CDR2 (germline): WSHSY, SAAADI. The CDR3 covers 11 residues. The study, taken as a whole, reports: Candidate HPV-specific clones and E7-related TCR motifs grew in tumor during treatment. Only a couple of HPV16-positive patients supplied the functional HPV-specificity definition. HPV-responsive T-cell expansion during chemoradiotherapy was linked to improved recurrence-free survival in HPV16-positive patients.

This chain joins TRBV10-2 and TRBJ1-2; D remains ambiguous. The receptor was isolated from a human donor with HPV-associated anogenital cancer. Source: blood, taken from a patient who underwent chemoradiotherapy. In DNA, the CDR3 is TGCGCCAGCGGGTCAAACTATGGCTACACCTTC. Translating it yields CASGSNYGYTF.